The 23 T cell receptor beta chains reported below all come from one sample, sequenced in a study of cytotoxic CD8 clonotypes in ibrutinib-treated CLL. Sequencing used immunoSEQ multiplex PCR; TCRdb keeps in-frame clones, though not all of them. The table has under 300,000 clones, less than 75% seen once; the top ten hold approximately 15%. The source was PBMCs, collected after 24 months of ibrutinib treatment. The receptors stem from a human donor with chronic lymphocytic leukemia.

This clone showed up just a few times. V usage is TRBV27 and J usage is TRBJ1-1; TRBD1 aligns across 11 bases. This CDR3 is 15 amino acids long. Germline V CDR1 and CDR2: MNHEY, SMNVEV (reference sequence). With 4 bases clipped from V and 1 base from J, the junction kept 2 bases outside the gene matches. The CDR3 sequence: CASSWTGGQNTEAFF. In DNA form, the CDR3 reads TGTGCCAGCAGTTGGACAGGGGGCCAGAACACTGAAGCTTTCTTT.

The chain carries TRBV7-9 and TRBJ1-2, with D possibly being TRBD1 (5 bases). Trimming removed 1 base at V and 4 bases at J, with 10 bases between. Per the germline V gene, CDR1 is SEHNR and CDR2 is FQNEAQ (reference sequence). The CDR3 has 14 amino acids. CDR3 coding DNA: TGTGCCAGCAGCTTAGGAGGGACCATCTATGGCTACACCTTC. Its protein is CASSLGGTIYGYTF. Combining the CDR3 with reference TRBV7-9 and TRBJ1-2 gives the whole variable domain DTGVSQNPRHKITKRGQNVTFRCDPISEHNRLYWYRQTLGQGPEFLTYFQNEAQLEKSRLLSDRFSAERPKGSFSTLEIQRTEQGDSAMYLCASSLGGTIYGYTFGSGTRLTVV.

This rearrangement joins TRBV9 to TRBJ2-1; D might be TRBD2 (5 bases). The V end lost 4 bases, the J end lost 2 bases, and 7 bases lay between the germline ends. The CDR3 runs to 13 residues. The germline CDR1 and CDR2 sequences are SGDLS and YYNGEE. The chain's CDR3 is CASSTGTYNEQFF. CDR3 DNA: TGTGCCAGCAGCACGGGGACCTACAATGAGCAGTTCTTC.

V gene TRBV9 combines with J gene TRBJ2-6; 8 bases are a match to TRBD1. After removal of 1 base from V and 4 bases from J, the junction contained 10 bases not matched to a gene. Germline V gene sequence: CDR1 SGDLS, CDR2 YYNGEE. This CDR3 spans 18 amino acids. The CDR3 reads CASSVSTTGGPGANVLTF. The CDR3 region has the DNA TGTGCCAGCAGCGTATCGACCACAGGGGGACCCGGGGCCAACGTCCTGACTTTC.

J is TRBJ2-7 and V is TRBV6-5; tentative D call: TRBD1 (5 bases). This CDR3 comprises 15 residues. V lost 4 bases to trimming and J lost 1 base, with 14 bases between them. Per the germline V gene, CDR1 is MNHEY and CDR2 is SVGAGI. CDR3 sequence (DNA): TGTGCCAGCAGTTTGGACACCCTGGGGTCCTACGAGCAGTACTTC. Protein sequence: CASSLDTLGSYEQYF.

The chain has TRBV19 and TRBJ2-7, with 7 bases that match TRBD1. CDR1 is LNHDA, CDR2 SQIVND, per germline (reference sequence). CDR3 length: 13 amino acids. The junction had 5 bases not matched to a gene; V was cut back by 6 bases and J by 3 bases. In DNA, the CDR3 is TGTGCCAGTAGAAGGACAGGTGGCTACGAGCAGTACTTC. Its protein product is CASRRTGGYEQYF.

The V call is TRBV29-1, the J call TRBJ2-2; 9 bases agree with TRBD1. J gave up 4 bases and V 5 bases, and 11 bases lay outside the gene matches. Germline V CDR1 and CDR2: SQVTM, ANQGSEA. The length of the CDR3 is 16 residues. The CDR3 spells CSVLDPGQGPTGELFF. The DNA of the CDR3 is TGCAGCGTTTTGGACCCGGGACAGGGTCCCACCGGGGAGCTGTTTTTT.

The V call is TRBV10-3, the J call TRBJ1-2; D not certain. CDR1 and CDR2 (germline): ENHRY, SYGVKD. This CDR3 has 13 amino acids. V shed 0 bases and J shed 2 bases, with 4 bases lying between them. The CDR3 protein is CAISESMNYGYTF. CDR3 in DNA: TGTGCCATCAGTGAGTCGATGAACTATGGCTACACCTTC.

The chain has TRBV15 and TRBJ2-7; TRBD1 matches at 8 bases. Germline lookup yields CDR1 LNHNV and CDR2 YYDKDF (reference sequence). V dropped 3 bases and J dropped 0; count of bases not matched to a gene: 7. This CDR3 spans 16 amino acids. The CDR3 region is CATSRGKTGVSYEQYF. The CDR3 DNA is TGTGCCACCAGCAGGGGGAAGACAGGGGTCTCCTACGAGCAGTACTTC.

This clone was found a few times. The chain couples TRBV4-1 to TRBJ1-5; D gene unclear. The CDR3 contains 15 residues. Germline assignment: CDR1 MGHRA and CDR2 YSYEKL. Trimming took 0 bases from V and 7 from J, leaving 13 bases between them. The CDR3 reads CASSQEFPSRQPQHF. CDR3 in DNA: TGCGCCAGCAGCCAAGAGTTCCCGTCTCGGCAGCCCCAGCATTTT.

The sample holds a few counts of this clone. The genes are TRBV15 and TRBJ2-1, with a tentative D call TRBD2 (5 bases). V lost 3 bases to trimming and J lost 9 bases, with 18 bases between them. The CDR3 sequence is 15 residues long. The germline gives CDR1 LNHNV, CDR2 YYDKDF (reference sequence). CDR3 sequence: CATSRESGSGFEQFF. CDR3 DNA sequence: TGTGCCACCAGCAGGGAGTCGGGGTCTGGATTTGAGCAGTTCTTC.

The DNA of the CDR3 is TGTGCCAGCAGTTTAAGGGCGCAGCCCCAGCATTTT. Its translation: CASSLRAQPQHF. The rearrangement links TRBV28 to TRBJ1-5; D remains ambiguous. The germline V gene has CDR1 MDHEN and CDR2 SYDVKM. CDR3 length: 12 amino acids. V was pared by 2 bases and J by 7 bases, with 6 bases between.

As to this clone: Relative to the germline gene, one junction end is altered; a read error may explain this. The chain has TRBV7-7 and TRBJ2-1, with a tentative D call TRBD2 (5 bases). Germline V CDR1 and CDR2: SSHAT, FNYEAQ (reference sequence). The CDR3 runs 15 residues. The DNA of the CDR3 is TGTGCTAGCAGCCCTATAGCAGGAGGCGGCAATGAGCAGTTCTTC. Its translation is CASSPIAGGGNEQFF.

The chain couples TRBV29-1 to TRBJ2-7; no clear D gene. The V end lost 0 bases, the J end lost 2 bases, and 14 bases lay between the germline ends. This CDR3 has 15 amino acids. Germline V CDR1 and CDR2: SQVTM, ANQGSEA. CDR3 in amino acids: CSVEDPASLTYEQYF. CDR3 in DNA: TGCAGCGTTGAAGATCCGGCCAGCTTAACCTACGAGCAGTACTTC.

This clone was counted once. The chain recombines TRBV28 with TRBJ1-2; 9 nucleotides line up with TRBD1. J lost 7 bases, V lost 8 bases, and 20 bases had no gene match. Germline CDR1 is MDHEN and CDR2 is SYDVKM. There are 17 residues in the CDR3. This CDR3 is CASLSITPVGTGFGYTF. In nucleotides, the CDR3 is TGTGCCAGCCTCTCGATCACGCCTGTAGGGACAGGGTTTGGCTACACCTTC.

The chain recombines TRBV27 with TRBJ2-1, with D uncertain. V lost 6 bases to trimming and J lost 0 bases, with 12 bases between them. The V gene's germline CDR1 is MNHEY and CDR2 SMNVEV (reference sequence). The CDR3 covers 15 residues. The CDR3 here is CASSRTPSSYNEQFF. CDR3 nucleotides: TGTGCCAGCAGCCGAACCCCTAGCTCCTACAATGAGCAGTTCTTC.

The chain carries TRBV7-8 and TRBJ2-7; a possible D gene is TRBD1 (6 bases). CDR3 length: 17 amino acids. Germline V CDR1 and CDR2: SGHVS, FQNEAQ. Trimming took off 3 bases at V and 0 bases at J, with 18 bases between the two ends. Here the CDR3 reads CASSFAPLGHSSYEQYF. CDR3 bases: TGTGCCAGCAGCTTCGCTCCCCTGGGACACAGCTCCTACGAGCAGTACTTC.

The chain links TRBV27 to TRBJ2-5; D might be TRBD2 (5 bases). In germline, CDR1 is MNHEY, CDR2 SMNVEV (reference sequence). Trimming removed 0 bases at V and 5 bases at J, with 13 bases between. This CDR3 region has 15 residues. The CDR3 spells CASSLSGLPGETQYF. The DNA for the CDR3 is TGTGCCAGCAGTTTATCGGGTCTGCCGGGGGAGACCCAGTACTTC.

The chain joins TRBV19 to TRBJ1-1; 7 nucleotides align to TRBD1. The length of the CDR3 is 13 residues. J lost 5 bases, V lost 7 bases, and 7 bases had no gene match. Germline CDR1 LNHDA, CDR2 SQIVND (reference sequence). The CDR3 DNA follows: TGTGCCAGTAAGGGGCAGGGGGGTACTGAAGCTTTCTTT. It translates to CASKGQGGTEAFF.

The V and J genes are TRBV5-1 and TRBJ2-7; TRBD1 agrees at 10 bases. The germline CDR1 and CDR2 sequences are SGHRS and YFSETQ. J gave up 6 bases and V 6 bases, and 6 bases lay outside the gene matches. The CDR3 is made up of 13 amino acids. In DNA, the CDR3 is TGCGCCAGCACCCGGGACAGGGGCGGCGAGCAGTACTTC. Translation gives CASTRDRGGEQYF.

The chain couples TRBV19 to TRBJ2-7, with D tentatively TRBD1 or TRBD2 (6 bases each). The germline V gene encodes CDR1 LNHDA and CDR2 SQIVND (reference sequence). The CDR3 consists of 16 residues. The germline V and J ends were trimmed by 5 bases and 0 bases, with 17 bases remaining between them. The CDR3 nucleotides are TGTGCCAGTAGTTTTGGGGGGCTTTCCAGCTCCTACGAGCAGTACTTC. The encoded protein is CASSFGGLSSSYEQYF. Full variable domain (missing parts from reference TRBV19 and TRBJ2-7): DGGITQSPKYLFRKEGQNVTLSCEQNLNHDAMYWYRQDPGQGLRLIYYSQIVNDFQKGDIAEGYSVSREKKESFPLTVTSAQKNPTAFYLCASSFGGLSSSYEQYFGPGTRLTVT.

The V call is TRBV5-1, the J call TRBJ1-2; TRBD1 is a possible D gene (6 bases). Germline V gives CDR1 SGHRS, CDR2 YFSETQ. CDR3 length: 16 residues. Trimming removed 4 bases from V and 4 bases from J, with 20 bases in between. For the CDR3, the DNA is TGCGCCAGCAGCCCCACGCCTTCGGACAGAATCTATGGCTACACCTTC. Its protein product is CASSPTPSDRIYGYTF.

The gene calls are TRBV6-5 and TRBJ2-7; D is unresolved. Trimming removed 0 bases from V and 4 bases from J, with 13 bases in between. The CDR3 is 15 residues long. Germline CDR1 reads MNHEY; CDR2 reads SVGAGI. The CDR3 loop is CASSYSSLKWYEQYF. The CDR3 nucleotides read TGTGCCAGCAGTTACTCGTCCCTTAAATGGTACGAGCAGTACTTC.